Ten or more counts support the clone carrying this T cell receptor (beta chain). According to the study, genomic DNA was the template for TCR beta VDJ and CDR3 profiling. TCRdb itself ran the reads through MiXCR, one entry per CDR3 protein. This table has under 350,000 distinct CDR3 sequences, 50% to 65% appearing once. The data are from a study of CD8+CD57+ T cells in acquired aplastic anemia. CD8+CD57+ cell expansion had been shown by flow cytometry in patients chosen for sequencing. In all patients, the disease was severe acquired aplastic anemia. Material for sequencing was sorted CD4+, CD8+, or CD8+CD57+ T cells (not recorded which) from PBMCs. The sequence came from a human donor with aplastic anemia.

The CDR3 reads CASSTTGNTEAFF. The CDR3 DNA reads TGTGCCAGCAGCACGACAGGCAATACTGAAGCTTTCTTT. The chain links TRBV3-1 to TRBJ1-1, with a tentative D call TRBD1 (6 bases). The germline V gene has CDR1 LGHDT and CDR2 YNNKEL (reference sequence). Trimming shortened V by 5 bases and J by 5 bases, and 12 bases separated the two germline ends. The CDR3 extends over 13 amino acids.